A selection of T cell receptor beta chains follows, all from one sample in a study of shared clonotypes between healthy human individuals. Clones were sequenced by immunoSEQ multiplex PCR, and TCRdb holds only the in-frame ones, with some missing. The data contain 2 million to 2.5 million clones, over 85% of them singletons. Sequencing input: naive CD4+ T cells from PBMCs. These receptors were collected from a man aged 18 to 35 in good health. Some clones in this sample may be carry-over from other donors' samples. Both conserved end residues are part of each CDR3.

j_gene: TRBJ1-2; len: 11; v_gene: TRBV20-1; CDR3aa: CSAKDRGGYTF
j_gene: TRBJ1-1; len: 16; v_gene: TRBV27; CDR3aa: CASSLKTGAGTAEAFF
j_gene: TRBJ1-5; len: 13; v_gene: TRBV5-5; CDR3aa: CASSLGDHQPQHF
j_gene: TRBJ1-2; len: 16; v_gene: TRBV4-3; CDR3aa: CASSQDRNRGHYGYTF
j_gene: TRBJ2-3; len: 15; v_gene: TRBV5-1; CDR3aa: CASNEMTGGLDTQYF
j_gene: TRBJ1-3; len: 14; v_gene: TRBV7-3; CDR3aa: CASSSSRDSNTIYF
j_gene: TRBJ1-2; len: 13; v_gene: TRBV29-1; CDR3aa: CSVERQGADGYTF
j_gene: TRBJ2-1; len: 13; v_gene: TRBV29-1; CDR3aa: CSVDSWTGPEQFF
j_gene: TRBJ1-5; len: 14; v_gene: TRBV5-1; CDR3aa: CASSFGGSDQPQHF
j_gene: TRBJ2-5; len: 13; v_gene: TRBV28; CDR3aa: CASSSPLQETQYF
j_gene: TRBJ1-3; len: 19; v_gene: TRBV30; CDR3aa: CAWKGRGQLAPFSGNTIYF
j_gene: TRBJ1-5; len: 17; v_gene: TRBV5-4; CDR3aa: CASSVTGKGRTSQPQHF
j_gene: TRBJ1-5; len: 14; v_gene: TRBV5-1; CDR3aa: CASSYGLPDQPQHF
j_gene: TRBJ2-7; len: 16; v_gene: TRBV18; CDR3aa: CASSPLPGAGSYEQYF